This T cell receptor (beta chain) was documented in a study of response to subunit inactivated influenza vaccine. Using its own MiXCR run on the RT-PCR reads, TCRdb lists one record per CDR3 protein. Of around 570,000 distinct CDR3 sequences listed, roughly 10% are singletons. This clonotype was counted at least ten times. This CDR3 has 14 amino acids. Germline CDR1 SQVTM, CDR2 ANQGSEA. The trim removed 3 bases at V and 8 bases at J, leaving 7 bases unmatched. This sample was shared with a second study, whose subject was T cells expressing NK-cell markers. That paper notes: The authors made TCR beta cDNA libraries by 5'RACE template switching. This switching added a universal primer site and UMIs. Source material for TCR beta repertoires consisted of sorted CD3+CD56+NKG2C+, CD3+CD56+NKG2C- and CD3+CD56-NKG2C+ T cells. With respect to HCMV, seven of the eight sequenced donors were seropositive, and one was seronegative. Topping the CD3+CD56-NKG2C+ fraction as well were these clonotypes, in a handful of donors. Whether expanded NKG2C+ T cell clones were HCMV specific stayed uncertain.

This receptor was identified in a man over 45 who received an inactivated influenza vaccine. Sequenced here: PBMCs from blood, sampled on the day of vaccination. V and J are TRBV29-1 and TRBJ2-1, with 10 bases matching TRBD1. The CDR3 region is CSVETGGAWDEQFF. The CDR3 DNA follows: TGCAGCGTTGAGACAGGGGGCGCGTGGGATGAGCAGTTCTTC.